This is a list of T cell receptor beta chains from one sample in a study of blood T cells in healthy people across ages. TCRdb re-called the 5' RACE reads with MiXCR, one entry per CDR3 protein. The data show 1,100,000 or so distinct CDR3 sequences, with 40% to 45% seen just once and approximately 17% held by the top ten. The specimen sequenced was blood. The receptors were sampled from an older woman in good health. Both conserved end residues are part of each CDR3. Each record gives: J gene, V gene, clone size, D gene, CDR3 DNA, CDR3 protein. D genes are given only for firm matches. The size entry is marked missing in some rows and otherwise reads once, few, many or a size class.

TRBJ2-1 | TRBV12-3/TRBV12-4 | many | TRBD2 | TGTGCCAGCAGTCGGACTAGCGGGATAGTTAATGAGCAGTTCTTC | CASSRTSGIVNEQFF
TRBJ2-3 | TRBV2 | once | TRBD2 | TGTGCCAGCAGTGAAAGTTCAGCGGGAGGCCCAGATACGCAGTATTTT | CASSESSAGGPDTQYF
TRBJ1-2 | TRBV4-1 | - | - | TGCGCCAGCAGCCAAGATCGCACTCAACGGGGCTACACCTTC | CASSQDRTQRGYTF
TRBJ2-7 | TRBV12-3/TRBV12-4 | few | - | TGTGCCAGCAGTTTGGGGGAGTCCTACGAGCAGTACTTC | CASSLGESYEQYF
TRBJ2-7 | TRBV29-1 | - | - | TGCAGCGTTGCACAGCCATCTAGGTACGAGCAGTACTTC | CSVAQPSRYEQYF
TRBJ2-5 | TRBV20-1 | many | - | TGCAGTGCTAGACCTCAGGGGCAAGAGACCCAGTACTTC | CSARPQGQETQYF
TRBJ1-5 | TRBV3-1 | - | - | TGTGCCAGCGGCCAAGGAAGATCTCTCAATCAGCCCCAGCATTTT | CASGQGRSLNQPQHF
TRBJ2-3 | TRBV20-1 | - | TRBD2 | TGCAGTGCTTTAACTAGCGGGAGGGCTGAAGATACGCAGTATTTT | CSALTSGRAEDTQYF
TRBJ2-7 | TRBV29-1 | - | - | TGCAGCGTTGAGGAGGTGCCCTACGAGCAGTACTTC | CSVEEVPYEQYF
TRBJ2-3 | TRBV9 | - | - | TGTGCCTGCAGCACAGAACTTGCAGATACGCAGTATTTT | CACSTELADTQYF
TRBJ2-2 | TRBV9 | once | - | TGTGCCAGCAGCGTAGGGCACTTAACCGGGAAGCTGTTTTTT | CASSVGHLTGKLFF
TRBJ1-2 | TRBV30 | - | - | TGTGCCTGGACCCCGGGAACCTTTGTCTACACCTTC | CAWTPGTFVYTF
TRBJ1-1 | TRBV5-6 | - | - | TGTGCCAGCAGCTCCCAACAGGCCCCTGAAGCTTTCTTT | CASSSQQAPEAFF
TRBJ2-4 | TRBV12-3/TRBV12-4 | - | - | TGTGCCAGCAGCCGACTAGTCGGGGTTATTGACATTCAGTACTTC | CASSRLVGVIDIQYF
TRBJ1-2 | TRBV27 | - | - | TGTGCCAGCAGTTTACAACAGGGAGTTTACTATGGCTACACCTTC | CASSLQQGVYYGYTF
TRBJ2-3 | TRBV5-1 | few | TRBD1 | TGCGCCAGCAGCTCCCTGACAGGGAGCACAGATACGCAGTATTTT | CASSSLTGSTDTQYF
TRBJ2-7 | TRBV27 | once | - | TGTGCCAGCAGTCCACGGACGGGTAGCCGCTCCTACGAGCAGTACTTC | CASSPRTGSRSYEQYF
TRBJ2-7 | TRBV28 | - | - | TGTGCCAGAAGTCCCCCGAAAGCTTATGGGGGCGAGCAGTACTTC | CARSPPKAYGGEQYF
TRBJ2-7 | TRBV6-4 | - | TRBD2 | TGTGCCAGCAGTGACTCGACAACTCCGACGGGAGGACCCCAAGACGAGCAGTACTTC | CASSDSTTPTGGPQDEQYF
TRBJ2-3 | TRBV20-1 | - | - | TGCAGTGCTAGAGGAGGAGTAGAGACAGATACGCGGTATTTT | CSARGGVETDTRYF
TRBJ2-1 | TRBV3-1 | few | - | TGTGCCAGCGCCGCCGGCGCCTCTTCCTACAATGAGCAGTTCTTC | CASAAGASSYNEQFF
TRBJ2-3 | TRBV20-1 | - | TRBD2 | TGCAGTGTGGCTACTCTAGCGGGAGGGGCAGATACGCAGTATTTT | CSVATLAGGADTQYF
TRBJ2-7 | TRBV12-3/TRBV12-4 | few | TRBD2 | TGTGCCAGCAGTCCCCGTCTGACTAGCGGGAGTTACTACGAGCAGTACTTC | CASSPRLTSGSYYEQYF
TRBJ2-3 | TRBV6-1 | - | - | TGTGCCAGCAAGGAAGTCGCCGCTCGGGATACGCAGTATTTT | CASKEVAARDTQYF
TRBJ2-7 | TRBV9 | few | - | TGTGCCAGCAGCGTCTCAGGGGCCCAGGACGAGCAGTACTTC | CASSVSGAQDEQYF
TRBJ2-1 | TRBV7-9 | - | - | TGTGCCAGCAGCTATCTCAGGGGCAATGAGCAGTTCTTC | CASSYLRGNEQFF
TRBJ2-7 | TRBV27 | few | - | TGTGCCAGCACCGACAGGACCTACGAGCAGTACTTC | CASTDRTYEQYF
TRBJ2-3 | TRBV14 | few | TRBD1 | TGTGCCAGCAGCCAATGGACAGGGGGAGGAGATACGCAGTATTTT | CASSQWTGGGDTQYF
TRBJ1-5 | TRBV6-2/TRBV6-3 | - | TRBD1 | TGTGCCAGCAGTATAAGACAGGGCAACCAGCCCCAGCATTTT | CASSIRQGNQPQHF
TRBJ2-5 | TRBV7-6 | - | TRBD2 | TGTGCCAGCAGCACCGGGACTAGCAGAGCCGACAATGAGCAGTACTTC | CASSTGTSRADNEQYF
TRBJ2-5 | TRBV7-7 | - | TRBD2 | TGTGCCAGCAGCTCCTCTTCGGGACTAACGGAGACCCAGTACTTC | CASSSSSGLTETQYF
TRBJ2-1 | TRBV29-1 | - | - | TGCAGCGTGGCCGGAGGTACCTTAATCAACAATGAGCAGTTCTTC | CSVAGGTLINNEQFF
TRBJ2-7 | TRBV20-1 | few | TRBD2 | TGCAGTGCTAGAGATCGACTAGCGCCCACCTACGAGCAGTACTTC | CSARDRLAPTYEQYF
TRBJ2-3 | TRBV12-3/TRBV12-4 | once | - | TGTGCCAGCAGCCCCAGTGATGGGGAAACAGATACGCAGTATTTT | CASSPSDGETDTQYF
TRBJ2-1 | TRBV3-1 | - | - | TGTGCCAGCAGCCGATGGGGAATTAATGAGCAGTTCTTC | CASSRWGINEQFF
TRBJ1-1 | TRBV27 | - | - | TGTGCCAGCAGTTGGACAATGAGTGGGGACACTGAAGCTTTCTTT | CASSWTMSGDTEAFF
TRBJ2-1 | TRBV14 | few | - | TGTGCCAGCAGCCAACCGGGGTTCCGTGGGGTGGAGTACAATGAGCAGTTCTTC | CASSQPGFRGVEYNEQFF
TRBJ2-1 | TRBV5-1 | - | - | TGCGCCAGCAGCGTGGAGCTAGCGCGCGAGCAGTTCTTC | CASSVELAREQFF
TRBJ2-6 | TRBV12-3/TRBV12-4 | many | TRBD1 | TGTGCCAGCAGCCCGACAGGGGGCAGATCGGGTGGGGCCAACGTCCTGACTTTC | CASSPTGGRSGGANVLTF
TRBJ1-1 | TRBV12-3/TRBV12-4 | - | - | TGTGCCAGCAGTTTGAAGGGTGCCACTGAAGCTTTCTTT | CASSLKGATEAFF
TRBJ2-7 | TRBV10-3 | few | - | TGTGCCACCAGGGCCGAGACACAACACGAGCAGTACTTC | CATRAETQHEQYF
TRBJ2-1 | TRBV12-3/TRBV12-4 | - | - | TGTGCCAGCAGGGAATTTACAGGTTTATCATACAATGAGCAGTTCTTC | CASREFTGLSYNEQFF
TRBJ2-5 | TRBV29-1 | - | TRBD1 | TGCAGCGTTGAGGTGGCAGGGGGCGGTATGGAGACCCAGTACTTC | CSVEVAGGGMETQYF
TRBJ2-3 | TRBV15 | - | - | TGTGCCACCAGCAGAGCGGGTGGTGGGGGGTCTCTCACAGATACGCAGTATTTT | CATSRAGGGGSLTDTQYF
TRBJ2-3 | TRBV12-3/TRBV12-4 | - | TRBD2 | TGTGCCAGCAGTTTAGCTGGGACTAGCGGGAGCTATACGCAGTATTTT | CASSLAGTSGSYTQYF
TRBJ2-3 | TRBV7-2 | - | TRBD2 | TGTGCCAGCAGCTTAGCTTCACTAGCGGGAGTCGGAGATACGCAGTATTTT | CASSLASLAGVGDTQYF
TRBJ2-3 | TRBV9 | - | TRBD2 | TGTGCCAGCAGCGGTAGCGGGAGCACGACAGATACGCAGTATTTT | CASSGSGSTTDTQYF
TRBJ2-5 | TRBV12-5 | few | - | TGTGCTAGTGGTTTTTTCCCCCTGGGGGAGACCCAGTACTTC | CASGFFPLGETQYF
TRBJ1-5 | TRBV10-2 | - | - | TGCGCCAGCGGTCCCGGGGGGCAGCCCCAGCATTTT | CASGPGGQPQHF
TRBJ2-5 | TRBV25-1 | - | - | TGTGCCAGCAGTGAGTACAGGGCCGGAGAGACCCAGTACTTC | CASSEYRAGETQYF
TRBJ1-5 | TRBV10-3 | - | - | TGTGCCATCAGTGACGGACTTTATAGCAATCAGCCCCAGCATTTT | CAISDGLYSNQPQHF
TRBJ2-3 | TRBV29-1 | few | - | TGCAGCGTTGGGGGGAGAGCCCGAGTAGATACGCAGTATTTT | CSVGGRARVDTQYF
TRBJ1-4 | TRBV2 | - | - | TGTGCCAGCAGTCTGGGGGTGCCCGTTGCAACTATTGAAAAACTGTTTTTT | CASSLGVPVATIEKLFF